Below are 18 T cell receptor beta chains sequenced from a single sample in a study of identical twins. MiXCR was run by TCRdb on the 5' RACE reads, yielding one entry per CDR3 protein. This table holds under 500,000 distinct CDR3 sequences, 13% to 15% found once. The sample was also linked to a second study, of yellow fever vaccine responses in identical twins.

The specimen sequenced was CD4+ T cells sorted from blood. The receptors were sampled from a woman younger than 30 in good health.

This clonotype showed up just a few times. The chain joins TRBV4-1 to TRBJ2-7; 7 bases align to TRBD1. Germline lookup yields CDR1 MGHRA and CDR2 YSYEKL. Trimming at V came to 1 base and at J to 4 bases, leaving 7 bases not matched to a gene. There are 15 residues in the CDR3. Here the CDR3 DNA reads TGCGCCAGCAGCCAAGTACGGGACAGCCTATACGAGCAGTACTTC. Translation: CASSQVRDSLYEQYF.

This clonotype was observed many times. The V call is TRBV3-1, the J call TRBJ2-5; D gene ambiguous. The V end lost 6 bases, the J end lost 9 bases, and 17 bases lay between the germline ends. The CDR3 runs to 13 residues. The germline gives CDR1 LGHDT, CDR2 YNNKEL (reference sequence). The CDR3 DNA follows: TGTGCCAGCAGGCAGGCTGAGTCTTCGGCCCAGTACTTC. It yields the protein CASRQAESSAQYF.

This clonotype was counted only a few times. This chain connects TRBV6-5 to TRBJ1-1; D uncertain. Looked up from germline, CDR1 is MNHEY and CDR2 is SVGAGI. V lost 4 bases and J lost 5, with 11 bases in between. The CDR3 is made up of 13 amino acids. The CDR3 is CASSSDPRTEAFF. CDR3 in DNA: TGTGCCAGCAGTTCTGACCCCCGGACTGAAGCTTTCTTT.

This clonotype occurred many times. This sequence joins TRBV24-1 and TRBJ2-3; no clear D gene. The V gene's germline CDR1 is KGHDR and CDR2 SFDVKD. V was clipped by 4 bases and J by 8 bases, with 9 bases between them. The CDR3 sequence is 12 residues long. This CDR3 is CATSEGASTQYF. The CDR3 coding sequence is TGTGCCACCAGTGAAGGCGCGAGTACGCAGTATTTT.

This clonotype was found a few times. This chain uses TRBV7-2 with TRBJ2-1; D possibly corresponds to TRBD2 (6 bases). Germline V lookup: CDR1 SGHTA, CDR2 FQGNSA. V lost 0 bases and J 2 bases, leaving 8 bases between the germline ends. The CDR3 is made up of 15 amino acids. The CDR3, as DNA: TGTGCCAGCAGCTTAGCGCCGGGGGCCTACAATGAGCAGTTCTTC. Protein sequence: CASSLAPGAYNEQFF. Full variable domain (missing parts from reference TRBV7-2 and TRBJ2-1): GAGVSQSPSNKVTEKGKDVELRCDPISGHTALYWYRQSLGQGLEFLIYFQGNSAPDKSGLPSDRFSAERTGGSVSTLTIQRTQQEDSAVYLCASSLAPGAYNEQFFGPGTRLTVL.

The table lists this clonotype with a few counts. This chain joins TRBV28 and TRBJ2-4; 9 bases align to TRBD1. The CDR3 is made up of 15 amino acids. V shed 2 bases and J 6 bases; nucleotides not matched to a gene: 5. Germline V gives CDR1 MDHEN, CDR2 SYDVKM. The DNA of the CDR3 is TGTGCCAGCAGTTTAGGTGGACAGGGGAGAAACATTCAGTACTTC. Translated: CASSLGGQGRNIQYF.

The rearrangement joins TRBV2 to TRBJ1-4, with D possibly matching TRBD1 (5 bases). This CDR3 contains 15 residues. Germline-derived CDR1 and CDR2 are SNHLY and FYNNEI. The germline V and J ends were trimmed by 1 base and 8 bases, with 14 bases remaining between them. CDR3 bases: TGTGCCAGCAGTGAAGAAGCAGGGTTGGGGGAAAAACTGTTTTTT. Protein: CASSEEAGLGEKLFF.

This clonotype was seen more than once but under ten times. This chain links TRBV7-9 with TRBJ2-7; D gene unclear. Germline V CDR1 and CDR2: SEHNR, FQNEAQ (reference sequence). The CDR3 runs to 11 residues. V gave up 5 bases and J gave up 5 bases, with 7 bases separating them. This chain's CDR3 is CASSTDDEQYF. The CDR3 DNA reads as TGTGCCAGCAGCACGGATGACGAGCAGTACTTC.

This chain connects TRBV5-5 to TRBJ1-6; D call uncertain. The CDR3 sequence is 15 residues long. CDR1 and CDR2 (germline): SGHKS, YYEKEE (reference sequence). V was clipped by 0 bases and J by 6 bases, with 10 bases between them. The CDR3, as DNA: TGTGCCAGCAGCTTGGCTGCGACGGGTAATTCACCCCTCCACTTT. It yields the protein CASSLAATGNSPLHF.

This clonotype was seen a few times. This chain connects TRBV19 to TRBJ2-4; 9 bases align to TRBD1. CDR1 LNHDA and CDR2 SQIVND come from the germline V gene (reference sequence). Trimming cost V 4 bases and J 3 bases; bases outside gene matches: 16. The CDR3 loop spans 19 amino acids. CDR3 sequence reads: CASSKPRDRALTDKNIQYF. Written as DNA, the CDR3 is TGTGCCAGTAGTAAGCCCCGGGACAGGGCGCTCACGGACAAAAACATTCAGTACTTC.

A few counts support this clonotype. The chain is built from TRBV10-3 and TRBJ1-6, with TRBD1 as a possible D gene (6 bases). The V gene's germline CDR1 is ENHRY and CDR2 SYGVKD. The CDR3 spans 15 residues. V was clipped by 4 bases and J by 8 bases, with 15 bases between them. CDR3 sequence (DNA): TGTGCCATCAGTGGATTGGGGGGCTTAGATTCACCCCTCCACTTT. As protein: CAISGLGGLDSPLHF.

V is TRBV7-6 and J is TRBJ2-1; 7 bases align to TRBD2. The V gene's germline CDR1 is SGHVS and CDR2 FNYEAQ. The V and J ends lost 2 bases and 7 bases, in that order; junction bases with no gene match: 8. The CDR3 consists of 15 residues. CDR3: CASSLSGEVGNEQFF. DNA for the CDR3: TGTGCCAGCAGCTTAAGCGGGGAGGTTGGGAATGAGCAGTTCTTC.

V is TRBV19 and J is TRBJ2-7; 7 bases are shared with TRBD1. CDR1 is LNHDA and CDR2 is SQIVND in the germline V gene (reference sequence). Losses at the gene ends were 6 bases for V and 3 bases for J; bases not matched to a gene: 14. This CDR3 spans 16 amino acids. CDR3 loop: CASSGSGPGQHYEQYF. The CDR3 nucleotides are TGTGCCAGTAGCGGTTCAGGGCCGGGACAGCACTACGAGCAGTACTTC.

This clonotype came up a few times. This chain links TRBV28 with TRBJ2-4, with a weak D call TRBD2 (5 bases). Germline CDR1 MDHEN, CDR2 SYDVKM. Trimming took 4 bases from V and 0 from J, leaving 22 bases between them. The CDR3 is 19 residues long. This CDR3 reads CASSSLTAGGYLAKNIQYF. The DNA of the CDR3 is TGTGCCAGCAGTTCCCTGACCGCCGGAGGCTATTTAGCCAAAAACATTCAGTACTTC.

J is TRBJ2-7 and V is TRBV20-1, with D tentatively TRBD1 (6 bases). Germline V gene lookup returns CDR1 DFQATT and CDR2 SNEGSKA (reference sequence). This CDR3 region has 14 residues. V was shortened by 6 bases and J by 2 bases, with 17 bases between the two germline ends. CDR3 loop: CSARWAGAPYEQYF. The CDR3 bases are TGCAGTGCCCGGTGGGCAGGGGCCCCCTACGAGCAGTACTTC.

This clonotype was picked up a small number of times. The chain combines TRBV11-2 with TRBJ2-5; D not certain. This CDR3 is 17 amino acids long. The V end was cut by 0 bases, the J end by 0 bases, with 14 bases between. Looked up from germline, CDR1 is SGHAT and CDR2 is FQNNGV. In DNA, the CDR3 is TGTGCCAGCAGCTTAGAAAGTCTGACATGGTACCAAGAGACCCAGTACTTC. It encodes CASSLESLTWYQETQYF.

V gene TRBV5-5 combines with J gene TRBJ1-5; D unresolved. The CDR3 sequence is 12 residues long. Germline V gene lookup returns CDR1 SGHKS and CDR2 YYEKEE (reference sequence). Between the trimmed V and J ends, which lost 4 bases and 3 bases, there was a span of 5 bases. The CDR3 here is CASSHDNQPQHF. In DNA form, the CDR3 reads TGTGCCAGCAGCCACGACAATCAGCCCCAGCATTTT.

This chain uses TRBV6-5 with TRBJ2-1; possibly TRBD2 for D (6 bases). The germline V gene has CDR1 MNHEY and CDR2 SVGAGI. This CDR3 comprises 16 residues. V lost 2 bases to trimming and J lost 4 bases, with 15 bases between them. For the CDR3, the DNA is TGTGCCAGCAGTTACACTAGCCGGGGAATATACAATGAGCAGTTCTTC. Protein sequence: CASSYTSRGIYNEQFF.